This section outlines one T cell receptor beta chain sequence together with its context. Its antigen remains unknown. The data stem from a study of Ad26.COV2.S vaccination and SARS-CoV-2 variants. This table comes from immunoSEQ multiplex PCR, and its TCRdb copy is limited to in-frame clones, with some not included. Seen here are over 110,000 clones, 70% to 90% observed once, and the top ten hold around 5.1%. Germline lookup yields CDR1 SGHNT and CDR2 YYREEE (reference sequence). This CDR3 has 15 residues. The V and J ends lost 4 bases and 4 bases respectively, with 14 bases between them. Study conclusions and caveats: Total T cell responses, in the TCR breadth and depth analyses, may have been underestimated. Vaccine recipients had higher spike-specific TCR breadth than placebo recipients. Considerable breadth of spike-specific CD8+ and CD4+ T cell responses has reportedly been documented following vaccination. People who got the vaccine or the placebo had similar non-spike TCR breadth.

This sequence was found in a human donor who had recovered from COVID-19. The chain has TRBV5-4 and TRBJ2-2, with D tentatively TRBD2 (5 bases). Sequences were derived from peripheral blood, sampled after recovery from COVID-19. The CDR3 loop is CASSGIASGTGELFF. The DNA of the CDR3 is TGTGCCAGCAGCGGCATAGCGTCGGGCACCGGGGAGCTGTTTTTT.